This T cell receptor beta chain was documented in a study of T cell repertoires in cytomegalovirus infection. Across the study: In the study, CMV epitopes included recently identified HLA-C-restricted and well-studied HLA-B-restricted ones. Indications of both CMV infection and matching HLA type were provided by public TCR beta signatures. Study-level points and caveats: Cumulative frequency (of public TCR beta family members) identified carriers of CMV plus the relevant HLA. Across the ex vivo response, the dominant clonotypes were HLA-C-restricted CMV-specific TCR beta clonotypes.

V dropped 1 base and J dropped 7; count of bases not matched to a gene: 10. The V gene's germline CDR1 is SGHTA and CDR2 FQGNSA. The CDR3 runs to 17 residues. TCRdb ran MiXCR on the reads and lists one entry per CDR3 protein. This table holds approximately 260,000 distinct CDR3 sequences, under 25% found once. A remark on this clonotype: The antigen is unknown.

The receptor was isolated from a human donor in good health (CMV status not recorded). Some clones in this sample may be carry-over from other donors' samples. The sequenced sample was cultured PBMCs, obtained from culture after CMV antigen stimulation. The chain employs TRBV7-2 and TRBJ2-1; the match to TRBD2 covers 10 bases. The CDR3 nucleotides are TGTGCCAGCAGCTTAGAGGGAGCGGGAGGGCCGGGGAATGAGCAGTTCTTC. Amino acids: CASSLEGAGGPGNEQFF.